The rows below give T cell receptor beta chains drawn from one sample of a study of CD8+ T cells in alopecia areata. Measured with immunoSEQ multiplex PCR; TCRdb has only the in-frame clones, and not every one. The profile shows fewer than 200,000 clones, 60% of them singletons. The input for sequencing was CD4+ T cells sorted from blood, taken at week 24, from a patient treated with tofacitinib. All receptors derive from a human donor with alopecia areata. CDR3s leave out the opening cysteine and the closing phenylalanine or tryptophan. Fields, in order: V gene, CDR3 protein.

v_call: TRBV30
cdr3_aa: AWTQLTTPWNEQF

v_call: TRBV29-1
cdr3_aa: SVEDRSGRDTQY

v_call: TRBV5-1
cdr3_aa: ASSSSRGALGTDTQY

v_call: TRBV5-1
cdr3_aa: ASSAGQGASGANVLT

v_call: TRBV2
cdr3_aa: ASGASTNTGELF

v_call: TRBV25-1
cdr3_aa: ASSESRGAGETQY

v_call: TRBV30
cdr3_aa: AWNIRTAIYGYT

v_call: TRBV2
cdr3_aa: ASGLRPEGEQY

v_call: TRBV25-1
cdr3_aa: ASSEWGTPTQY

v_call: TRBV5-1
cdr3_aa: ASSINSGANVLT

v_call: TRBV29-1
cdr3_aa: SVGEGKLF

v_call: TRBV30
cdr3_aa: AWMVPGQGIHEQY

v_call: TRBV13
cdr3_aa: ASSTPPPGGQY

v_call: TRBV7-8
cdr3_aa: ASSRLGGLGTGELF

v_call: TRBV11-3
cdr3_aa: ASSSPGGGETQY

v_call: TRBV28
cdr3_aa: ASSSLTGETQY

v_call: TRBV10-3
cdr3_aa: ATQTGTGTGELF

v_call: TRBV29-1
cdr3_aa: SVEGTGGNEKLF

v_call: TRBV18
cdr3_aa: ASSPLGRGTDTQY

v_call: TRBV11-2
cdr3_aa: ASSRDTNTGELF

v_call: TRBV7-2
cdr3_aa: ASSLDSSNEKLF

v_call: TRBV30
cdr3_aa: AWSAPEKLF

v_call: TRBV27
cdr3_aa: ASSLGGGLSPLH

v_call: TRBV6-6
cdr3_aa: ASSYPRPNSPLH

v_call: TRBV25-1
cdr3_aa: ASSEPGQETQY

v_call: TRBV4-1
cdr3_aa: ASSQELRTDTQY

v_call: TRBV15
cdr3_aa: ATSRDMTANYGYT

v_call: TRBV5-1
cdr3_aa: ASASGGLADTQY

v_call: TRBV13
cdr3_aa: ASSQNQGRYEQY